The text below deals with one T cell receptor beta chain. Its specificity is not known. The data stem from a study of circulating tumor DNA in untreated peripheral T-cell lymphoma. Findings of the study overall: Baseline tissues yielded roughly 86% and baseline serum 65% to 75% tumor-specific clonotype detection.

Produced via immunoSEQ multiplex PCR; TCRdb's table is partial and in-frame only. The sample lists roughly 7,000 clones; around 76% were seen once. Before treatment, baseline tumor tissue was collected for sequencing. V dropped 7 bases and J dropped 6 bases, with 21 bases sitting between them. The CDR3 spans 16 residues. In germline, CDR1 is MNHGY, CDR2 SAAAGT. This chain connects TRBV6-8 to TRBJ2-2; D remains unclear. The sequence was obtained from a human donor with peripheral T-cell lymphoma. Sequencing was done on a sample of tumor tissue. DNA for the CDR3: TGTGCCAGCACTCCGGCTCTTGGCCTTGAATCCGGGGAGCTGTTTTTT. Encoded protein: CASTPALGLESGELFF.